This TCR beta chain was sequenced for a study of blood T cell repertoires in COVID-19. Study-wide background: Italy, Spain and the United States were the sources of the convalescent and acute COVID-19 samples.

CDR1 is ENHRY and CDR2 is SYGVKD in the germline V gene. V dropped 7 bases and J dropped 6 bases, with 12 bases sitting between them. The CDR3 has 13 amino acids. Sequenced by immunoSEQ multiplex PCR; TCRdb stores in-frame clones only, minus some. The data contain more than 85,000 clones, roughly 82% of them singletons. The receptor's source is a man older than 75 with acute or convalescent COVID-19. Sample: peripheral blood. The genes are TRBV10-3 and TRBJ2-2; D is unclear. The CDR3 sequence is CAIKLYEAGELFF. The CDR3, as DNA: TGTGCCATCAAGCTTTATGAGGCCGGGGAGCTGTTTTTT.